This is a list of T cell receptor beta chains from one sample in a study of blood T cell repertoires in COVID-19. Only in-frame clones appear in the TCRdb table, and some are missing; sequencing was by immunoSEQ multiplex PCR. The table records some 100,000 clones, around 85% of them present only once. Sequencing was carried out using PBMCs or T cells enriched from blood (not recorded which). These TCRs come from a woman aged 50 to 65 who had recovered from COVID-19. CDR3s include the opening cysteine and the closing phenylalanine or tryptophan. Fields, in order: CDR3 protein, CDR3 DNA, clone size, V gene, D gene, J gene. D genes are given only for firm matches. Part of the rows lack a size; the others show once, few, many or a class for expanded clones.

cdr3_aa: CASSPRGGLSEAFF
cdr3_nt: TGTGCCAGCAGTCCTCGGGGGGGGCTGTCCGAAGCTTTCTTT
clone_size: NA
v_call: TRBV27
d_call: NA
j_call: TRBJ1-1

cdr3_aa: CASSPGVSSGNTIYF
cdr3_nt: TGTGCCAGCAGCCCAGGTGTCAGTTCTGGAAACACCATATATTTT
clone_size: NA
v_call: TRBV28
d_call: NA
j_call: TRBJ1-3

cdr3_aa: CASSESGGRTAEAFF
cdr3_nt: TGTGCCAGCAGTGAATCGGGGGGGCGGACCGCTGAAGCTTTCTTT
clone_size: NA
v_call: TRBV2
d_call: NA
j_call: TRBJ1-1

cdr3_aa: CASSQEGTSQKETQYF
cdr3_nt: TGCGCCAGCAGCCAAGAAGGAACTAGCCAGAAAGAGACCCAGTACTTC
clone_size: NA
v_call: TRBV4-1
d_call: NA
j_call: TRBJ2-5

cdr3_aa: CASSIPGTGGSYGYTF
cdr3_nt: TGTGCCAGTAGTATCCCCGGGACAGGGGGCTCCTATGGCTACACCTTC
clone_size: NA
v_call: TRBV19
d_call: TRBD1
j_call: TRBJ1-2

cdr3_aa: CASSNNLGNNNSPLHF
cdr3_nt: TGCGCCAGCTCAAACAATCTGGGCAACAATAATTCACCCCTCCACTTT
clone_size: NA
v_call: TRBV5-1
d_call: NA
j_call: TRBJ1-6

cdr3_aa: CASRSQVVYGYTF
cdr3_nt: TGTGCCAGCAGATCACAGGTCGTCTATGGCTACACCTTC
clone_size: once
v_call: TRBV28
d_call: NA
j_call: TRBJ1-2

cdr3_aa: CASSELGQGGHEQYF
cdr3_nt: TGTGCCAGCAGTGAATTGGGACAGGGCGGGCACGAGCAGTACTTC
clone_size: NA
v_call: TRBV27
d_call: TRBD1
j_call: TRBJ2-7

cdr3_aa: CASSQVMDSSYNEQFF
cdr3_nt: TGTGCCAGCAGCCAAGTCATGGACAGCTCCTACAATGAGCAGTTCTTC
clone_size: once
v_call: TRBV3-1/TRBV3-2
d_call: NA
j_call: TRBJ2-1

cdr3_aa: CASSGTGSYEQYF
cdr3_nt: TGTGCCAGCAGTGGGACAGGGAGCTACGAGCAGTACTTC
clone_size: NA
v_call: TRBV27
d_call: TRBD1
j_call: TRBJ2-7

cdr3_aa: CASSLTRLDTQYF
cdr3_nt: TGCGCCAGCAGCCTGACTAGATTAGATACGCAGTATTTT
clone_size: NA
v_call: TRBV5-1
d_call: NA
j_call: TRBJ2-3

cdr3_aa: CASSQQGSLYEQYF
cdr3_nt: TGCGCCAGCAGCCAACAGGGTTCTCTCTACGAGCAGTACTTC
clone_size: NA
v_call: TRBV4-1
d_call: NA
j_call: TRBJ2-7

cdr3_aa: CASSPGLAETQYF
cdr3_nt: TGTGCCAGCTCACCTGGCCTAGCAGAGACCCAGTACTTC
clone_size: NA
v_call: TRBV18
d_call: NA
j_call: TRBJ2-5

cdr3_aa: CASSRSGRGYNEQFF
cdr3_nt: TGTGCCAGCAGCCGTAGCGGGAGGGGGTACAATGAGCAGTTCTTC
clone_size: NA
v_call: TRBV5-4
d_call: TRBD2
j_call: TRBJ2-1

cdr3_aa: CASSLALGNTGELFF
cdr3_nt: TGTGCCAGCAGCTTGGCGCTGGGCAACACCGGGGAGCTGTTTTTT
clone_size: NA
v_call: TRBV5-4
d_call: NA
j_call: TRBJ2-2

cdr3_aa: CATSRERGGWETQYF
cdr3_nt: TGTGCCACCAGCAGAGAGCGGGGGGGCTGGGAGACCCAGTACTTC
clone_size: NA
v_call: TRBV15
d_call: TRBD2
j_call: TRBJ2-5

cdr3_aa: CASSAGGYTQYF
cdr3_nt: TGTGCCAGCAGCGCAGGGGGATATACGCAGTATTTT
clone_size: NA
v_call: TRBV28
d_call: TRBD1
j_call: TRBJ2-3

cdr3_aa: CASSLGAGGGDTQYF
cdr3_nt: TGTGCCAGCAGCTTGGGAGCGGGGGGCGGAGATACGCAGTATTTT
clone_size: NA
v_call: TRBV13
d_call: TRBD2
j_call: TRBJ2-3

cdr3_aa: CASSSTDRGGHNEQFF
cdr3_nt: TGTGCCAGCTCATCAACGGACAGGGGGGGCCACAATGAGCAGTTCTTC
clone_size: NA
v_call: TRBV18
d_call: TRBD1
j_call: TRBJ2-1

cdr3_aa: CASSQAMTSWETQYF
cdr3_nt: TGTGCCAGCAGCCAAGCCATGACTAGCTGGGAGACCCAGTACTTC
clone_size: NA
v_call: TRBV4-2
d_call: TRBD2
j_call: TRBJ2-5

cdr3_aa: CSVEGLGVGVEGNTIYF
cdr3_nt: TGCAGCGTTGAAGGATTGGGCGTAGGGGTGGAAGGAAACACCATATATTTT
clone_size: NA
v_call: TRBV29-1
d_call: NA
j_call: TRBJ1-3

cdr3_aa: CASSVTAYTEAFF
cdr3_nt: TGTGCCAGCAGTGTGACAGCGTACACTGAAGCTTTCTTT
clone_size: NA
v_call: TRBV2
d_call: NA
j_call: TRBJ1-1

cdr3_aa: CASSQGRGRETQYF
cdr3_nt: TGCGCCAGCAGCCAAGGGAGGGGGCGAGAGACCCAGTACTTC
clone_size: NA
v_call: TRBV4-1
d_call: NA
j_call: TRBJ2-5

cdr3_aa: CSVVVSYNEQFF
cdr3_nt: TGCAGCGTTGTCGTCTCCTACAATGAGCAGTTCTTC
clone_size: once
v_call: TRBV29-1
d_call: NA
j_call: TRBJ2-1

cdr3_aa: CASRTGQGVDEQYF
cdr3_nt: TGTGCCAGCAGGACGGGACAGGGGGTCGACGAGCAGTACTTC
clone_size: NA
v_call: TRBV2
d_call: TRBD1
j_call: TRBJ2-7

cdr3_aa: CASSLRTSGMYNEQFF
cdr3_nt: TGCGCCAGCAGCCTTCGGACTAGCGGAATGTACAATGAGCAGTTCTTC
clone_size: NA
v_call: TRBV5-1
d_call: TRBD2
j_call: TRBJ2-1

cdr3_aa: CASRLVCRIGGYNTGELFF
cdr3_nt: TGTGCAAGTCGCTTAGTTTGTCGTATCGGCGGTTATAACACCGGGGAGCTGTTTTTT
clone_size: NA
v_call: TRBV12-2
d_call: NA
j_call: TRBJ2-2

cdr3_aa: CASTTTPEGTQYF
cdr3_nt: TGTGCCAGCACCACTACCCCGGAGGGGACCCAGTACTTC
clone_size: NA
v_call: TRBV12-3/TRBV12-4
d_call: NA
j_call: TRBJ2-5

cdr3_aa: CASSLDRVDGGNEQFF
cdr3_nt: TGTGCCAGCAGCTTAGACAGAGTGGACGGGGGGAATGAGCAGTTCTTC
clone_size: NA
v_call: TRBV11-1
d_call: TRBD2
j_call: TRBJ2-1

cdr3_aa: CASSLFGLAGPVQETQYF
cdr3_nt: TGTGCCAGCAGCTTATTTGGATTAGCGGGGCCCGTCCAAGAGACCCAGTACTTC
clone_size: NA
v_call: TRBV7-9
d_call: TRBD2
j_call: TRBJ2-5

cdr3_aa: CASSPAGGNMANTGELFF
cdr3_nt: TGTGCCAGCAGCCCAGCGGGGGGGAATATGGCGAACACCGGGGAGCTGTTTTTT
clone_size: medium-sized
v_call: TRBV11-2
d_call: TRBD2
j_call: TRBJ2-2

cdr3_aa: CASSLRLRKMNTEAFF
cdr3_nt: TGTGCCAGCAGCTTAAGACTACGAAAAATGAACACTGAAGCTTTCTTT
clone_size: NA
v_call: TRBV5-6
d_call: NA
j_call: TRBJ1-1

cdr3_aa: CASSLGQGVTEAFF
cdr3_nt: TGTGCCAGCAGTTTAGGGCAGGGGGTGACTGAAGCTTTCTTT
clone_size: NA
v_call: TRBV28
d_call: TRBD1
j_call: TRBJ1-1

cdr3_aa: CASSLESSPNEKLFF
cdr3_nt: TGCGCCAGCAGCTTGGAGTCGAGTCCTAATGAAAAACTGTTTTTT
clone_size: NA
v_call: TRBV5-1
d_call: NA
j_call: TRBJ1-4

cdr3_aa: CASSLISTGNTEAFF
cdr3_nt: TGCGCCAGCAGCTTGATTTCAACAGGGAACACTGAAGCTTTCTTT
clone_size: few
v_call: TRBV5-1
d_call: NA
j_call: TRBJ1-1

cdr3_aa: CASSQGLQQPQHF
cdr3_nt: TGTGCCAGCAGCCAGGGACTACAACAGCCCCAGCATTTT
clone_size: NA
v_call: TRBV3-1/TRBV3-2
d_call: NA
j_call: TRBJ1-5

cdr3_aa: CSVEGTAGGGEKLFF
cdr3_nt: TGCAGCGTTGAAGGGACGGCAGGGGGTGGTGAAAAACTGTTTTTT
clone_size: once
v_call: TRBV29-1
d_call: TRBD1
j_call: TRBJ1-4

cdr3_aa: CASSGPQPDSGANVLTF
cdr3_nt: TGTGCCAGCAGCGGGCCCCAGCCTGATTCGGGGGCCAACGTCCTGACTTTC
clone_size: once
v_call: TRBV7-3
d_call: NA
j_call: TRBJ2-6

cdr3_aa: CASSPGQGAFSPLHF
cdr3_nt: TGTGCCAGCAGCCCGGGACAGGGGGCTTTTTCACCCCTCCACTTT
clone_size: NA
v_call: TRBV6-5
d_call: TRBD1
j_call: TRBJ1-6

cdr3_aa: CASSPQAGQGFPYEQYF
cdr3_nt: TGTGCCAGCTCACCACAAGCGGGACAGGGGTTTCCCTACGAGCAGTACTTC
clone_size: NA
v_call: TRBV18
d_call: TRBD1
j_call: TRBJ2-7

cdr3_aa: CASSPVRGNEQFF
cdr3_nt: TGTGCCAGCTCACCAGTAAGGGGTAATGAGCAGTTCTTC
clone_size: NA
v_call: TRBV18
d_call: NA
j_call: TRBJ2-1

cdr3_aa: CASSRGITTGELFF
cdr3_nt: TGTGCCAGCTCAAGGGGCATAACCACCGGGGAGCTGTTTTTT
clone_size: NA
v_call: TRBV18
d_call: NA
j_call: TRBJ2-2

cdr3_aa: CASTPGQGEEPQHF
cdr3_nt: TGTGCCAGCACCCCGGGACAGGGAGAGGAGCCCCAGCATTTT
clone_size: NA
v_call: TRBV27
d_call: TRBD1
j_call: TRBJ1-5

cdr3_aa: CASSYAGTGSSEQYF
cdr3_nt: TGTGCCAGCAGTTATGCCGGGACAGGGTCCAGCGAGCAGTACTTC
clone_size: NA
v_call: TRBV27
d_call: TRBD1
j_call: TRBJ2-7

cdr3_aa: CATSRAKQETQYF
cdr3_nt: TGTGCCACCAGCAGAGCAAAACAGGAGACCCAGTACTTC
clone_size: NA
v_call: TRBV15
d_call: NA
j_call: TRBJ2-5

cdr3_aa: CASSLGTETTETQYF
cdr3_nt: TGCGCCAGCAGCCTGGGGACAGAGACTACAGAGACCCAGTACTTC
clone_size: NA
v_call: TRBV4-1
d_call: TRBD1
j_call: TRBJ2-5

cdr3_aa: CASSDGGRGSYGYTF
cdr3_nt: TGTGCCAGCAGTGACGGAGGGAGGGGATCTTATGGCTACACCTTC
clone_size: NA
v_call: TRBV6-1
d_call: NA
j_call: TRBJ1-2

cdr3_aa: CASSHEGQGGYNEQFF
cdr3_nt: TGTGCCAGCAGCCACGAAGGACAGGGGGGCTACAATGAGCAGTTCTTC
clone_size: NA
v_call: TRBV3-1/TRBV3-2
d_call: TRBD1
j_call: TRBJ2-1

cdr3_aa: CASSDSLREDTGELFF
cdr3_nt: TGTGCCAGCAGTGACTCCCTCCGGGAGGACACCGGGGAGCTGTTTTTT
clone_size: NA
v_call: TRBV6-4
d_call: TRBD2
j_call: TRBJ2-2

cdr3_aa: CAWSGMVNEQFF
cdr3_nt: TGTGCCTGGAGCGGGATGGTCAATGAGCAGTTCTTC
clone_size: NA
v_call: TRBV30
d_call: NA
j_call: TRBJ2-1

cdr3_aa: CASTTGAATNEKLFF
cdr3_nt: TGCGCCAGCACGACAGGGGCTGCAACTAATGAAAAACTGTTTTTT
clone_size: NA
v_call: TRBV5-1
d_call: TRBD1
j_call: TRBJ1-4

cdr3_aa: CASSRPRDREVFNSPLHF
cdr3_nt: TGTGCCAGCAGCCGACCCAGGGACAGGGAAGTTTTTAATTCACCCCTCCACTTT
clone_size: NA
v_call: TRBV6-6
d_call: TRBD1
j_call: TRBJ1-6

cdr3_aa: CASSPGGQGGIEAFF
cdr3_nt: TGTGCCAGCAGCCCGGGTGGGCAGGGGGGTATTGAAGCTTTCTTT
clone_size: once
v_call: TRBV5-4
d_call: TRBD1
j_call: TRBJ1-1

cdr3_aa: CASSQTGDSPNQPQHF
cdr3_nt: TGCGCCAGCAGCCAAACCGGGGACAGCCCAAATCAGCCCCAGCATTTT
clone_size: NA
v_call: TRBV4-1
d_call: TRBD1
j_call: TRBJ1-5

cdr3_aa: CASSLATGQPHGYTF
cdr3_nt: TGCGCCAGCAGCTTGGCAACTGGACAGCCTCATGGCTACACCTTC
clone_size: NA
v_call: TRBV5-1
d_call: NA
j_call: TRBJ1-2

cdr3_aa: CASSYNPGREAFF
cdr3_nt: TGTGCCAGCAGTTACAACCCGGGTAGGGAAGCTTTCTTT
clone_size: NA
v_call: TRBV6-6
d_call: NA
j_call: TRBJ1-1

cdr3_aa: CASSLGSGGNTIYF
cdr3_nt: TGCGCCAGCAGCTTGGGATCCGGGGGAAACACCATATATTTT
clone_size: NA
v_call: TRBV5-1
d_call: NA
j_call: TRBJ1-3